These 16 T cell receptor beta chains were sequenced from one sample in a study of breast tumors, draining lymph nodes, adjacent tissues. MiXCR, run by TCRdb on the multiplex PCR reads, gives a single entry per CDR3 protein. Of 45,000 or so distinct CDR3 sequences in the sample, roughly 23% were seen once. The specimen sequenced was breast tumor tissue. These receptors came from a female donor with breast cancer. Some clones in this sample may be carry-over from other donors' samples.

At least ten counts were recorded for this clonotype. The genes are TRBV12-3 or TRBV12-4 and TRBJ2-3, with 14 bases that match TRBD2. This CDR3 comprises 17 residues. The V and J ends lost 5 bases and 6 bases, in that order; junction bases with no gene match: 10. CDR3 region: CASSRLAGGQVADTQYF. In nucleotides, the CDR3 is TGTGCCAGCAGTCGACTAGCGGGGGGGCAGGTGGCGGATACGCAGTATTTT.

This clonotype was seen repeatedly, ten times or more. The chain couples TRBV7-2 to TRBJ1-4, with D perhaps TRBD1 (6 bases). V was clipped by 2 bases and J by 7 bases, with 11 bases between them. The V gene's germline CDR1 is SGHTA and CDR2 FQGNSA. This CDR3 is built from 14 residues. The CDR3 sequence: CASSLRQGREKLFF. The CDR3 bases are TGTGCCAGCAGCTTACGCCAGGGGCGTGAAAAACTGTTTTTT.

This clonotype was observed many times. This sequence joins TRBV5-1 and TRBJ1-2; 7 nucleotides agree with TRBD1. The CDR3 loop spans 16 amino acids. CDR1 and CDR2 from the germline V gene are SGHRS and YFSETQ. V shed 4 bases and J 10 bases; nucleotides not matched to a gene: 19. CDR3 region: CASSKTGTDLLGAYTF. The CDR3 DNA follows: TGCGCCAGCAGCAAAACGGGGACAGATCTATTAGGGGCCTACACCTTC.

The sample holds many counts of this clonotype. The J gene is TRBJ1-2, the V gene TRBV14, with D unresolved. This CDR3 has 13 amino acids. V gave up 0 bases and J gave up 4 bases, with 6 bases separating them. Germline CDR1 SGHDN, CDR2 FVKESK. The CDR3 DNA sequence: TGTGCCAGCAGCCAAGACCAGAGCTATGGCTACACCTTC. This translates into CASSQDQSYGYTF. The full variable domain, with the rest looked up from reference TRBV14 and TRBJ1-2, is EAGVTQFPSHSVIEKGQTVTLRCDPISGHDNLYWYRRVMGKEIKFLLHFVKESKQDESGMPNNRFLAERTGGTYSTLKVQPAELEDSGVYFCASSQDQSYGYTFGSGTRLTVV.

On this clonotype itself: A read error is possible here, since a much larger clone lies one base away. This sequence joins TRBV27 and TRBJ2-7, with 11 bases fitting TRBD2. CDR3 length: 15 amino acids. The junction had 5 bases not matched to a gene; V was cut back by 4 bases and J by 3 bases. Germline CDR1 and CDR2: MNHEY and SMNVEV (reference sequence). DNA for the CDR3: TGTGCCAGCAGTTCCCTAGCGGGAGGAGGCTACGAGCAGTACTTC. Amino acids: CASSSLAGGGYEQYF.

In this sample, this clonotype turned up many times. The rearrangement joins TRBV7-2 to TRBJ2-7; unclear D gene. V lost 1 base to trimming and J lost 4 bases, with 8 bases between them. This CDR3 region has 13 residues. Germline CDR1 is SGHTA and CDR2 is FQGNSA. The CDR3 spells CASSLETWYEQYF. The DNA for the CDR3 is TGTGCCAGCAGCTTAGAGACGTGGTACGAGCAGTACTTC.

This clonotype was counted at least ten times. The V call is TRBV9, the J call TRBJ2-7; no firm D call. With 4 bases removed from V and 3 bases from J, the gap between germline ends came to 14 bases. The CDR3 consists of 14 residues. Germline CDR1 SGDLS, CDR2 YYNGEE. The CDR3 nucleotides are TGTGCCAGCAGCCCCCAAGTTGGCGGCTACGAGCAGTACTTC. This encodes CASSPQVGGYEQYF.

This clonotype was found many times. The chain joins TRBV12-3 or TRBV12-4 to TRBJ2-1, with TRBD2 identical over 9 bases. This CDR3 is 15 amino acids long. V gave up 3 bases and J gave up 7 bases; unmatched junction bases: 7. CDR3 sequence (DNA): TGTGCCAGCAGTTTTGCGGGGGGGGCCCCAAATGAGCAGTTCTTC. Its protein is CASSFAGGAPNEQFF.

CDR3 amino acids: CASRAGVFADTQYF. CDR3 nucleotides: TGTGCCAGTAGGGCGGGAGTTTTCGCAGATACGCAGTATTTT. V is TRBV19 and J is TRBJ2-3; TRBD2 aligns across 7 bases. CDR3 length: 14 amino acids. CDR1 is LNHDA, CDR2 SQIVND, per germline (reference sequence). V was clipped by 6 bases and J by 4 bases; unmatched bases: 7. Drawing the rest from reference TRBV19 and TRBJ2-3, the complete variable domain is DGGITQSPKYLFRKEGQNVTLSCEQNLNHDAMYWYRQDPGQGLRLIYYSQIVNDFQKGDIAEGYSVSREKKESFPLTVTSAQKNPTAFYLCASRAGVFADTQYFGPGTRLTVL.

This clonotype was picked up many times. The V gene is TRBV13, the J gene TRBJ2-7, with D possibly matching TRBD2 (6 bases). CDR3 length: 16 residues. Trimming took off 5 bases at V and 2 bases at J, with 19 bases between the two ends. Germline V gene data show CDR1 as PRHDT and CDR2 as FYEKMQ (reference sequence). The CDR3 is CASSAFGGKYPYEQYF. In DNA, the CDR3 is TGTGCCAGCAGCGCCTTTGGCGGGAAGTACCCCTACGAGCAGTACTTC. Using reference TRBV13 and TRBJ2-7 for the parts outside the CDR3, the full variable domain is AAGVIQSPRHLIKEKRETATLKCYPIPRHDTVYWYQQGPGQDPQFLISFYEKMQSDKGSIPDRFSAQQFSDYHSELNMSSLELGDSALYFCASSAFGGKYPYEQYFGPGTRLTVT.

This clonotype was observed many times. V gene TRBV3-1 combines with J gene TRBJ1-2; tentative D call: TRBD1 (5 bases). Germline assignment: CDR1 LGHDT and CDR2 YNNKEL (reference sequence). With 0 bases removed from V and 6 bases from J, the gap between germline ends came to 11 bases. This CDR3 has 14 amino acids. As DNA, the CDR3 is TGTGCCAGCAGCCAAGATGGGCAGGGAGATGGCTACACCTTC. It translates to CASSQDGQGDGYTF.

Of note for this clonotype: A much more abundant neighbour one base away suggests this may be a read error. This rearrangement joins TRBV18 to TRBJ2-7, with D possibly TRBD2 on 6 matching bases. V dropped 1 base and J dropped 6 bases, with 13 bases sitting between them. The CDR3 has 14 residues. Germline V gives CDR1 KGHSH, CDR2 LQKENI. In nucleotides, the CDR3 is TGTGCCAGCTCACCACAGGGAGGTGGGGCCGAGCAGTACTTC. As protein: CASSPQGGGAEQYF. The entire variable domain, with the rest obtained from reference TRBV18 and TRBJ2-7, is as follows: NAGVMQNPRHLVRRRGQEARLRCSPMKGHSHVYWYRQLPEEGLKFMVYLQKENIIDESGMPKERFSAEFPKEGPSILRIQQVVRGDSAAYFCASSPQGGGAEQYFGPGTRLTVT.

This clonotype was detected ten times or more. The V and J genes are TRBV7-9 and TRBJ1-2; no clear D gene. The ends were cut back, 4 bases at V and 4 bases at J, with 10 bases in the middle. Germline V gene sequence: CDR1 SEHNR, CDR2 FQNEAQ (reference sequence). This CDR3 has 13 amino acids. The CDR3: CASSSSVAYGYTF. The CDR3, as DNA: TGTGCCAGCAGCTCCTCGGTTGCCTATGGCTACACCTTC.

This clonotype was recorded a few times. This sequence joins TRBV27 and TRBJ2-2, with TRBD2 identical over 14 bases. V was clipped by 5 bases and J by 4 bases; unmatched bases: 12. The CDR3 is 19 amino acids. Germline V gives CDR1 MNHEY, CDR2 SMNVEV (reference sequence). CDR3 amino acids: CASSPRTSGRPGATGELFF. The DNA for the CDR3 is TGTGCCAGCAGTCCCCGGACTAGCGGGAGGCCCGGGGCCACCGGGGAGCTGTTTTTT.

This clonotype appeared many times. This sequence joins TRBV30 and TRBJ1-2, with D hard to call. V gave up 3 bases and J gave up 2 bases, with 10 bases separating them. The CDR3 has 13 amino acids. Germline V gene data show CDR1 as GTSNPN and CDR2 as SVGIG (reference sequence). The chain's CDR3 is CAWRLTKNYGYTF. The DNA for the CDR3 is TGTGCCTGGAGACTGACCAAAAACTATGGCTACACCTTC.

This clonotype was counted only a few times. This sequence joins TRBV5-1 and TRBJ2-1, with TRBD1 identical over 10 bases. Per the germline V gene, CDR1 is SGHRS and CDR2 is YFSETQ. J was trimmed by 6 bases and V by 0 bases; bases with no gene match: 3. The CDR3 runs to 15 residues. CDR3 sequence reads: CASSLAWTGGNEQFF. The CDR3 DNA is TGCGCCAGCAGCTTGGCCTGGACAGGGGGCAATGAGCAGTTCTTC.